Listed below are T cell receptor beta chains from one sample, sequenced in a study of blood T cell repertoires in COVID-19. Method: immunoSEQ multiplex PCR; TCRdb's copy keeps in-frame clones and lacks some. The sample holds about 120,000 clones; 86% are singletons and the top ten take 6% to 9.5%. Input material: peripheral blood. The source is a man between 70 and 80 years old who had recovered from COVID-19. Both conserved end residues are part of each CDR3. Each record gives: V gene, CDR3 length, D gene, J gene, clone size, CDR3 protein, CDR3 DNA. D genes are given only for firm matches. Part of the rows lack a size; the others show once, few, many or a class for expanded clones.

TRBV28	15	TRBD1	TRBJ1-3	NA	CASSPNRGPGNTIYF	TGTGCCAGCAGCCCGAACAGGGGGCCTGGAAACACCATATATTTT
TRBV7-9	14	NA	TRBJ1-1	few	CASSLAEGSRGAFF	TGTGCCAGCAGCTTAGCGGAGGGGAGCCGGGGAGCTTTCTTT
TRBV11-1	13	NA	TRBJ2-7	NA	CASSTSTPYEQYF	TGTGCCAGCAGCACGAGCACCCCCTACGAGCAGTACTTC
TRBV7-6	18	TRBD1	TRBJ2-2	NA	CASSSRDRGYRDTGELFF	TGTGCCAGCAGCTCTCGGGACAGGGGGTATAGGGACACCGGGGAGCTGTTTTTT
TRBV10-3	15	NA	TRBJ2-1	NA	CAISESGVTDNEQFF	TGTGCCATCAGTGAGTCAGGGGTAACGGACAATGAGCAGTTCTTC
TRBV24-1	17	NA	TRBJ2-7	NA	CATSGYEEGQGGYEQYF	TGTGCCACCAGTGGATATGAGGAGGGGCAGGGGGGTTACGAGCAGTACTTC
TRBV12-3/TRBV12-4	12	TRBD1	TRBJ1-2	NA	CASRGQLYGYTF	TGTGCCAGCAGGGGACAGCTCTATGGCTACACCTTC
TRBV21-1	14	NA	TRBJ1-2	NA	CASIGTGGDYGYTF	TGTGCCAGCATCGGGACAGGGGGGGACTATGGCTACACCTTC
TRBV4-2	15	TRBD1	TRBJ2-7	NA	CASSQPGQGSYEQYF	TGTGCCAGCAGCCAACCGGGACAGGGCTCATACGAGCAGTACTTC
TRBV15	16	NA	TRBJ1-4	once	CATSRALSSSSEKLFF	TGTGCCACCAGCAGGGCCCTCAGTAGCTCCAGCGAAAAACTGTTTTTT
TRBV30	13	NA	TRBJ2-2	NA	CAWSVGGTGELFF	TGTGCCTGGAGCGTCGGGGGTACCGGGGAGCTGTTTTTT
TRBV27	18	TRBD1	TRBJ1-3	NA	CASSPARRGQYIGNTIYF	TGTGCCAGCAGTCCTGCCCGACGGGGACAGTATATTGGAAACACCATATATTTT
TRBV5-1	14	TRBD2	TRBJ2-7	NA	CASSLSSGGYEQYF	TGCGCCAGCAGCTTGTCTAGCGGGGGCTACGAGCAGTACTTC
TRBV5-4	14	TRBD1	TRBJ1-2	NA	CASSLGQGRYGYTF	TGTGCCAGCAGCTTGGGACAGGGTCGATATGGCTACACCTTC
TRBV28	15	TRBD1	TRBJ2-7	NA	CASSVDRGPYYEQYF	TGTGCCAGCAGTGTCGACAGGGGGCCGTACTACGAGCAGTACTTC
TRBV9	13	TRBD1	TRBJ1-4	NA	CASSAGQGEKLFF	TGTGCCAGCAGCGCGGGACAGGGTGAAAAACTGTTTTTT
TRBV5-1	16	NA	TRBJ1-1	NA	CASSRIGGGVNTEAFF	TGCGCCAGCAGCCGGATAGGGGGAGGGGTGAACACTGAAGCTTTCTTT
TRBV28	14	NA	TRBJ1-3	few	CASSVTLSGNTIYF	TGTGCCAGCAGCGTGACACTCTCTGGAAACACCATATATTTT
TRBV5-1	14	NA	TRBJ2-7	few	CASSLVGLSYEQYF	TGCGCCAGCAGCTTGGTGGGACTCTCCTACGAGCAGTACTTC
TRBV29-1	13	TRBD1	TRBJ1-5	NA	CSVSTGGWQPQHF	TGCAGCGTTTCAACAGGGGGTTGGCAGCCCCAGCATTTT
TRBV5-4	14	NA	TRBJ2-4	NA	CASSLAGRENIQYF	TGTGCCAGCAGCTTGGCCGGCAGGGAAAACATTCAGTACTTC
TRBV7-8	16	TRBD1	TRBJ1-5	NA	CASSLSQGASNQPQHF	TGTGCCAGCAGCTTATCGCAGGGGGCCAGCAATCAGCCCCAGCATTTT
TRBV27	13	NA	TRBJ2-1	NA	CASSFLRGYEQFF	TGTGCCAGCAGTTTCCTCAGGGGATATGAGCAGTTCTTC
TRBV2	13	TRBD2	TRBJ2-5	NA	CASSREDQETQYF	TGTGCCAGCAGTCGGGAGGACCAAGAGACCCAGTACTTC
TRBV5-5	15	TRBD2	TRBJ2-1	NA	CASSNSGGADNEQFF	TGTGCCAGCAGCAATAGCGGGGGGGCCGACAATGAGCAGTTCTTC
TRBV28	11	NA	TRBJ2-7	NA	CASSASREQYF	TGTGCCAGCAGTGCCTCCAGGGAGCAGTACTTC
TRBV24-1	16	TRBD2	TRBJ2-1	NA	CATSDTGGASHNEQFF	TGTGCCACCAGTGATACCGGGGGGGCCAGCCACAATGAGCAGTTCTTC
TRBV13	15	NA	TRBJ1-4	NA	CASTLLGQLNEKLFF	TGTGCCAGCACCCTTCTGGGACAACTAAATGAAAAACTGTTTTTT
TRBV6-5	14	NA	TRBJ2-2	NA	CASTEVPNTGELFF	TGTGCCAGCACGGAGGTGCCGAACACCGGGGAGCTGTTTTTT
TRBV29-1	14	TRBD1	TRBJ2-3	NA	CSVEGGQGTDTQYF	TGCAGCGTTGAAGGTGGACAGGGAACAGATACGCAGTATTTT
TRBV6-5	13	NA	TRBJ1-1	NA	CASSKQGLAEAFF	TGTGCCAGCAGCAAACAGGGCCTTGCTGAAGCTTTCTTT
TRBV3-1/TRBV3-2	14	TRBD2	TRBJ2-3	NA	CASSQTSGSDTQYF	TGTGCCAGCAGCCAGACTAGCGGGAGTGATACGCAGTATTTT
TRBV27	16	TRBD2	TRBJ2-1	NA	CASSRAGLAEYNEQFF	TGTGCCAGCAGTAGGGCGGGACTAGCGGAATACAATGAGCAGTTCTTC
TRBV29-1	13	NA	TRBJ1-2	NA	CSVLGGVDYGYTF	TGCAGCGTCCTTGGGGGGGTCGACTATGGCTACACCTTC
TRBV11-2	14	NA	TRBJ2-7	NA	CASSLAPVSYEQYF	TGTGCCAGCAGCTTAGCTCCGGTTTCCTACGAGCAGTACTTC
TRBV11-1	15	NA	TRBJ2-1	NA	CASSLDSGSYNEQFF	TGTGCCAGCAGCTTAGATTCCGGGAGCTACAATGAGCAGTTCTTC
TRBV29-1	13	TRBD1	TRBJ1-2	NA	CSVGDRGLGGYTF	TGCAGCGTTGGGGACAGGGGGCTGGGTGGCTACACCTTC
TRBV6-4	16	NA	TRBJ1-5	NA	CASSEFPGDVDQPQHF	TGTGCCAGCAGTGAGTTTCCAGGGGACGTCGATCAGCCCCAGCATTTT
TRBV5-6	15	NA	TRBJ2-7	NA	CASSLEGSGIYEQYF	TGTGCCAGCAGCTTGGAAGGTTCAGGGATATACGAGCAGTACTTC
TRBV14	14	NA	TRBJ1-2	NA	CASSQDASWYGYTF	TGTGCCAGCAGCCAAGATGCGTCATGGTATGGCTACACCTTC
TRBV6-5	15	TRBD1	TRBJ1-5	few	CASSRAGQEAQPQHF	TGTGCCAGCAGCCGGGCGGGACAGGAGGCTCAGCCCCAGCATTTT
TRBV28	13	NA	TRBJ1-2	NA	CASTINSYYGYTF	TGTGCCAGCACTATCAACTCCTACTATGGCTACACCTTC
TRBV2	14	NA	TRBJ2-1	NA	CASSKVGAYNEQFF	TGTGCCAGCAGTAAGGTAGGGGCCTACAATGAGCAGTTCTTC
TRBV10-3	14	NA	TRBJ1-2	NA	CAISPGQSIYGYTF	TGTGCCATCAGTCCCGGACAGTCAATCTATGGCTACACCTTC
TRBV6-2/TRBV6-3	13	NA	TRBJ1-1	NA	CASSYYGEAEAFF	TGTGCCAGCAGTTATTACGGGGAGGCTGAAGCTTTCTTT
TRBV7-2	15	TRBD2	TRBJ2-7	NA	CASSLSSGNYYEQYF	TGTGCCAGCAGCTTATCTAGCGGGAACTACTACGAGCAGTACTTC
TRBV11-2	18	NA	TRBJ2-3	NA	CASSSTTDFRLYTDTQYF	TGTGCCAGCAGCTCAACTACAGATTTCAGACTATACACAGATACGCAGTATTTT
TRBV7-2	15	TRBD2	TRBJ2-5	NA	CASSPPGLSKETQYF	TGTGCCAGCAGCCCCCCGGGACTATCGAAAGAGACCCAGTACTTC
TRBV7-9	12	NA	TRBJ2-7	NA	CASSLKEAEQYF	TGTGCCAGCAGCTTAAAAGAAGCCGAGCAGTACTTC
TRBV30	14	NA	TRBJ1-2	NA	CAWSVQIEGYGYTF	TGTGCCTGGAGTGTACAGATAGAGGGCTATGGCTACACCTTC
TRBV6-6	17	NA	TRBJ2-6	NA	CASSPSYSGSGANVLTF	TGTGCCAGCAGTCCCTCGTACAGCGGCTCTGGGGCCAACGTCCTGACTTTC
TRBV6-1	15	TRBD1	TRBJ1-5	NA	CASSRQGGSNQPQHF	TGTGCCAGCAGCCGACAGGGTGGTAGCAATCAGCCCCAGCATTTT
TRBV28	16	TRBD1	TRBJ1-1	NA	CASSLPGDRGNTEAFF	TGTGCCAGCAGTTTGCCGGGGGACAGGGGGAACACTGAAGCTTTCTTT
TRBV5-1	16	TRBD2	TRBJ2-3	NA	CASSLTGLDPTDTQYF	TGCGCCAGCAGCCTGACGGGACTAGACCCCACAGATACGCAGTATTTT
TRBV5-4	15	NA	TRBJ1-4	NA	CASSLQGASNEKLFF	TGTGCCAGCAGCTTGCAAGGGGCATCTAATGAAAAACTGTTTTTT
TRBV28	15	TRBD1	TRBJ1-1	NA	CASSLPGQGSPEAFF	TGTGCCAGCAGTTTACCGGGACAGGGGTCCCCCGAAGCTTTCTTT